The sequence of this TCR beta chain was determined in a study of OX40 agonist ivuxolimab in advanced cancers. Study-wide context: The group had a mean age of 60 years, ranged from about 20 to 85, and was roughly 80% male. Therapy given before enrollment (anti-PD-1, anti-PD-L1 or anti-CTLA-4) was allowed, and over 35% had some.

Using immunoSEQ multiplex PCR, the repertoire was profiled, and TCRdb retains in-frame clones only, with some absent. This sample has more than 70,000 clones, with approximately 88% found just once. This CDR3 is built from 13 residues. Looked up from germline, CDR1 is WNHNN and CDR2 is SYGVQD (reference sequence). V lost 8 bases, J lost 11 bases, and 21 bases lay in between. Whole-study results and caveats: The mean number of expanded clones was higher in CD8+ T cells than in CD4+. Undetermined was the antigen specificity of the expanded peripheral T cells.

About this clone: Antigen specificity is unknown.

The chain employs TRBV10-1 and TRBJ1-1, with a weak D call TRBD1 (5 bases). Sample: CD4+ or CD8+ T cells sorted from blood, taken in a trial of the OX40 agonist ivuxolimab. The clonotype originates from an adult with an advanced solid tumor such as melanoma, head and neck, liver or kidney cancer. CDR3 in amino acids: CASSVREGSRAFF. The CDR3, as DNA: TGCGCCAGCTCTGTCAGGGAGGGCTCGAGGGCTTTCTTT.